The 29 T cell receptor beta chains in this list originate from one sample, sequenced in a study of control samples from healthy donors and cancer patients. The method was immunoSEQ multiplex PCR; TCRdb's version includes in-frame clones alone and lacks a portion of them. The top ten hold 19% of the sample, which has some 67,000 clones, approximately 89% seen once. Sequencing was done on a sample of PBMCs. The origin of the receptors is a man aged 55 to 70 with lung cancer.

CDR3 DNA: TGTGCCAGCAGCTCCGCAGGGGGCTCTCATGGGGATACGCAGTATTTT. Encoded protein: CASSSAGGSHGDTQYF. The chain uses TRBV7-3 and TRBJ2-3; the match to TRBD1 covers 8 bases. Germline values: CDR1 SGHTA, CDR2 FQGTGA. With 4 bases clipped from V and 6 bases from J, the junction kept 12 bases outside the gene matches. This CDR3 region has 16 residues.

The CDR3 DNA follows: TGTGCCAGTAGACCCACGGCCGGGGGGGTATATGGCTACACCTTC. This encodes CASRPTAGGVYGYTF. The chain has TRBV19 and TRBJ1-2, with D possibly being TRBD1 (5 bases). CDR1 is LNHDA and CDR2 is SQIVND in the germline V gene (reference sequence). Trimming removed 6 bases at V and 5 bases at J, with 19 bases between. The CDR3 contains 15 residues.

This clone has just a few counts. V usage is TRBV3-1 (or the pseudogene TRBV3-2) and J usage is TRBJ2-3; D gene unclear. This CDR3 spans 17 amino acids. V lost 3 bases to trimming and J lost 4 bases, with 20 bases between them. CDR1 is LGHDT, CDR2 YNNKEL, per germline (reference sequence). The chain's CDR3 is CASSHPWQLGMPDTQYF. The CDR3 DNA follows: TGTGCCAGCAGCCACCCTTGGCAATTGGGGATGCCAGATACGCAGTATTTT.

J is TRBJ2-2 and V is TRBV24-1; D is perhaps TRBD1 (6 bases). The CDR3 has 16 amino acids. Germline V gene sequence: CDR1 KGHDR, CDR2 SFDVKD. V lost 0 bases to trimming and J lost 2 bases, with 9 bases between them. CDR3 sequence (DNA): TGTGCCACCAGTGATTTGGGACAGCTAAACACCGGGGAGCTGTTTTTT. Residues: CATSDLGQLNTGELFF.

CDR3: CASSPTGLSSPLHF. The CDR3 DNA sequence: TGTGCCAGCAGTCCCACCGGACTTTCTTCACCCCTCCACTTT. The chain combines TRBV6-5 with TRBJ1-6, with D unresolved. Germline CDR1 reads MNHEY; CDR2 reads SVGAGI. The CDR3 runs to 14 residues. The V end lost 5 bases, the J end lost 9 bases, and 14 bases lay between the germline ends.

V is TRBV30 and J is TRBJ2-7; the match to TRBD2 covers 10 bases. The CDR3 length is 16 residues. The J segment lost 0 bases and the V segment lost 2 bases, leaving 7 bases of the junction unmatched. Germline CDR1 is GTSNPN and CDR2 is SVGIG (reference sequence). The CDR3 DNA reads TGTGCCTGGAGTCGCCAGCGGGGGGGCCACTCCTACGAGCAGTACTTC. It translates to CAWSRQRGGHSYEQYF. The variable domain in full, completed from reference TRBV30 and TRBJ2-7, reads SQTIHQWPATLVQPVGSPLSLECTVEGTSNPNLYWYRQAAGRGLQLLFYSVGIGQISSEVPQNLSASRPQDRQFILSSKKLLLSDSGFYLCAWSRQRGGHSYEQYFGPGTRLTVT.

This chain joins TRBV21-1 and TRBJ2-3. TRBV21-1 is labeled a pseudogene. This CDR3 spans 14 amino acids. The CDR3 DNA reads TGTGCCAGCAGCAAAGAGGTGGCCACAGATACGCAGTATTTT. This translates into CASSKEVATDTQYF.

This chain links TRBV7-8 with TRBJ2-1; 9 bases agree with TRBD2. The CDR3 contains 24 residues. Germline trimming cut 5 bases from V and 0 bases from J; bases unmatched to any gene: 29. Germline V gene sequence: CDR1 SGHVS, CDR2 FQNEAQ. The CDR3: CASSLQLPLLKTSGGPSSYNEQFF. CDR3 coding DNA: TGTGCCAGCAGCCTTCAACTACCCTTACTCAAGACCAGCGGGGGGCCGAGCTCCTACAATGAGCAGTTCTTC. The variable domain in full, completed from reference TRBV7-8 and TRBJ2-1, reads GAGVSQSPRYKVAKRGQDVALRCDPISGHVSLFWYQQALGQGPEFLTYFQNEAQLDKSGLPSDRFFAERPEGSVSTLKIQRTQQEDSAVYLCASSLQLPLLKTSGGPSSYNEQFFGPGTRLTVL.

The V call is TRBV5-1, the J call TRBJ2-3, with TRBD2 identical over 12 bases. The V gene's germline CDR1 is SGHRS and CDR2 YFSETQ. The CDR3 runs 14 residues. J gave up 14 bases and V 3 bases, and 10 bases lay outside the gene matches. CDR3 residues: CASSSRTSGDVGYF. The CDR3 region has the DNA TGCGCCAGCAGCTCCCGGACTAGCGGGGACGTAGGGTATTTT.

This chain connects TRBV5-6 to TRBJ2-2, with D possibly being TRBD1 or TRBD2 (5 bases each). Germline CDR1 and CDR2: SGHDT and YYEEEE. The CDR3 contains 18 residues. V dropped 4 bases and J dropped 5 bases, with 24 bases sitting between them. CDR3 nucleotide sequence: TGTGCCAGCAGCCGTTTGCTTAGAACTCTCGAGGGGACCGGGGAGCTGTTTTTT. It codes for CASSRLLRTLEGTGELFF. Full variable domain (missing parts from reference TRBV5-6 and TRBJ2-2): DAGVTQSPTHLIKTRGQQVTLRCSPKSGHDTVSWYQQALGQGPQFIFQYYEEEERQRGNFPDRFSGHQFPNYSSELNVNALLLGDSALYLCASSRLLRTLEGTGELFFGEGSRLTVL.

This chain uses TRBV10-3 with TRBJ1-6, with D possibly being TRBD1 (6 bases). Germline CDR1 ENHRY, CDR2 SYGVKD. The V end was cut by 6 bases, the J end by 3 bases, with 12 bases between. The CDR3 runs 15 residues. DNA for the CDR3: TGTGCCATCAGCGACAGGTCCGACTATAATTCACCCCTCCACTTT. Amino acids: CAISDRSDYNSPLHF.

J is TRBJ2-7 and V is TRBV27, with D possibly TRBD1 on 6 matching bases. CDR1 is MNHEY and CDR2 is SMNVEV in the germline V gene (reference sequence). Between the trimmed V and J ends, which lost 4 bases and 1 base, there was a span of 14 bases. The CDR3 runs 15 residues. Here the CDR3 DNA reads TGTGCCAGCAGTTCCCATGACAGGACGTCCTACGAGCAGTACTTC. It codes for CASSSHDRTSYEQYF.

This clone was seen just once. This chain joins TRBV3-1 (or the pseudogene TRBV3-2) and TRBJ1-5; D is uncertain. The germline gives CDR1 LGHDT, CDR2 YNNKEL (reference sequence). CDR3 length: 14 amino acids. Trimming pared 5 bases from V and 2 bases from J, leaving 10 bases between. CDR3 protein: CASSSDGGNQPQHF. CDR3 coding DNA: TGTGCCAGCAGCTCGGACGGAGGCAATCAGCCCCAGCATTTT.

This chain uses TRBV5-5 with TRBJ2-1; D is tentatively TRBD1 or TRBD2 (5 bases each). The V and J ends lost 2 bases and 9 bases respectively, with 15 bases between them. The CDR3 totals 14 residues. CDR1 is SGHKS and CDR2 is YYEKEE in the germline V gene (reference sequence). The CDR3 sequence: CASSFYDTGLEQFF. CDR3 nucleotide sequence: TGTGCCAGCAGCTTTTACGACACGGGGCTTGAGCAGTTCTTC.

The chain couples TRBV20-1 to TRBJ2-3, with 7 bases that match TRBD1. This CDR3 is built from 16 residues. The germline gives CDR1 DFQATT, CDR2 SNEGSKA (reference sequence). With 3 bases clipped from V and 1 base from J, the junction kept 10 bases outside the gene matches. The CDR3 coding sequence is TGCAGTGCTAGTGACTCAGGGGGTTTAGGCACAGATACGCAGTATTTT. Its translation is CSASDSGGLGTDTQYF.

The J gene is TRBJ2-3, the V gene TRBV6-5, with D possibly being TRBD2 (7 bases). Deletions cut 5 bases from V and 2 bases from J, with 11 bases between. Per germline, CDR1 MNHEY and CDR2 SVGAGI. This CDR3 spans 14 amino acids. CDR3 nucleotide sequence: TGTGCCAGCAGTCTAGGGGGGGACACAGATACGCAGTATTTT. Translating gives CASSLGGDTDTQYF.

The chain couples TRBV9 to TRBJ1-4; D gene ambiguous. Germline V lookup: CDR1 SGDLS, CDR2 YYNGEE. The CDR3 is 12 residues long. Deletions cut 3 bases from V and 10 bases from J, with 10 bases between. The CDR3 DNA sequence: TGTGCCAGCAGCGGGGCCGTCCCAAAACTGTTTTTT. It encodes CASSGAVPKLFF.

The table lists this clone with many counts. The chain has TRBV6-6 and TRBJ1-5; D is ambiguous. V dropped 0 bases and J dropped 6 bases, with 12 bases sitting between them. The CDR3 runs 15 residues. Germline V CDR1 and CDR2: MNHNY, SVGAGI (reference sequence). CDR3 DNA sequence: TGTGCCAGCAGTTACTCGATGGACCGCATTCAGCCCCAGCATTTT. Translation gives CASSYSMDRIQPQHF.

The rearrangement links TRBV18 to TRBJ1-2, with D perhaps TRBD1 (6 bases). The CDR3 is made up of 15 amino acids. V lost 4 bases to trimming and J lost 4 bases, with 16 bases between them. Germline V gives CDR1 KGHSH, CDR2 LQKENI. The CDR3 region is CASSLPGARAYGYTF. The CDR3 DNA reads as TGTGCCAGCTCACTCCCGGGGGCACGCGCCTATGGCTACACCTTC.

The chain combines TRBV29-1 with TRBJ1-5; the match to TRBD1 covers 7 bases. CDR1 and CDR2 from the germline V gene are SQVTM and ANQGSEA. This CDR3 has 12 residues. V shed 4 bases, J shed 7 bases, and the junction held 4 bases outside the gene matches. CDR3 amino acids: CSVGQGDQPQHF. For the CDR3, the DNA is TGCAGCGTTGGACAGGGAGACCAGCCCCAGCATTTT.

The gene calls are TRBV29-1 and TRBJ1-1; D perhaps matches TRBD1 (5 bases). CDR1 and CDR2 from the germline V gene are SQVTM and ANQGSEA. The CDR3 runs 13 residues. With 7 bases removed from V and 1 base from J, the gap between germline ends came to 13 bases. The CDR3 sequence: CSAPREANTEAFF. The DNA of the CDR3 is TGCAGCGCGCCCAGGGAGGCGAACACTGAAGCTTTCTTT. The full variable domain, rest sourced from reference TRBV29-1 and TRBJ1-1, is SAVISQKPSRDICQRGTSLTIQCQVDSQVTMMFWYRQQPGQSLTLIATANQGSEATYESGFVIDKFPISRPNLTFSTLTVSNMSPEDSSIYLCSAPREANTEAFFGQGTRLTVV.

There are a few counts of this clone. The chain recombines TRBV7-2 with TRBJ1-1; no firm D call. Deletions cut 2 bases from V and 4 bases from J, with 8 bases between. Germline V CDR1 and CDR2: SGHTA, FQGNSA. The CDR3 totals 13 residues. CDR3 coding DNA: TGTGCCAGCAGCTTAACGGGCCGCACTGAAGCTTTCTTT. This codes for CASSLTGRTEAFF. Filled out from reference TRBV7-2 and TRBJ1-1, the complete variable domain reads GAGVSQSPSNKVTEKGKDVELRCDPISGHTALYWYRQSLGQGLEFLIYFQGNSAPDKSGLPSDRFSAERTGGSVSTLTIQRTQQEDSAVYLCASSLTGRTEAFFGQGTRLTVV.

The chain has TRBV7-2 and TRBJ2-3, with 11 bases fitting TRBD2. The V gene end was trimmed by 1 base and the J gene end by 6 bases; junction bases not matched to a gene: 6. CDR3 length: 16 amino acids. Per germline, CDR1 SGHTA and CDR2 FQGNSA. CDR3 residues: CASSLVIAGGTDTQYF. The CDR3 DNA is TGTGCCAGCAGCTTAGTTATAGCGGGGGGGACTGATACGCAGTATTTT.

The chain combines TRBV14 with TRBJ2-5; D remains unclear. The germline V gene encodes CDR1 SGHDN and CDR2 FVKESK. The CDR3 sequence is 12 residues long. The V end lost 3 bases, the J end lost 5 bases, and 7 bases lay between the germline ends. CDR3 nucleotides: TGTGCCAGCAGCCATTGGCGGGAGACCCAGTACTTC. Its protein is CASSHWRETQYF.

The chain joins TRBV5-1 to TRBJ2-4; 7 nucleotides agree with TRBD1. CDR3 length: 14 residues. V lost 6 bases to trimming and J lost 8 bases; unmatched junction nucleotides: 11. The germline gives CDR1 SGHRS, CDR2 YFSETQ. CDR3 DNA: TGCGCCAGCAACGTTGACAGGGTAGGGGACATTCAGTACTTC. This sequence encodes CASNVDRVGDIQYF.

On this clone itself: Other DNA sequences in this specimen translate into the identical CDR3. The rearrangement links TRBV20-1 to TRBJ1-3; D remains unclear. Trimming cost V 1 base and J 4 bases, with 2 bases left between them. Germline V CDR1 and CDR2: DFQATT, SNEGSKA (reference sequence). CDR3 length: 11 amino acids. Here the CDR3 reads CSARGGNTIYF. CDR3 in DNA: TGCAGTGCTAGAGGGGGAAACACCATATATTTT.

The rearrangement joins TRBV2 to TRBJ2-3; D call uncertain. Germline V gene data show CDR1 as SNHLY and CDR2 as FYNNEI. This CDR3 has 11 amino acids. The V end lost 7 bases, the J end lost 4 bases, and 6 bases lay between the germline ends. The CDR3 spells CASTRADTQYF. CDR3 nucleotides: TGTGCCAGCACAAGGGCAGATACGCAGTATTTT.

The chain couples TRBV6-5 to TRBJ1-1; unclear D gene. V lost 10 bases to trimming and J lost 4 bases, with 19 bases between them. The CDR3 spans 14 residues. Germline V lookup: CDR1 MNHEY, CDR2 SVGAGI. CDR3 sequence reads: CATSGVALGTEAFF. The CDR3 bases are TGTGCCACCTCCGGTGTGGCTTTGGGCACTGAAGCTTTCTTT.

V and J are TRBV5-8 and TRBJ2-2; D is possibly TRBD1 (6 bases). The germline V gene encodes CDR1 SGHTS and CDR2 YDEGEE. With 4 bases removed from V and 2 bases from J, the gap between germline ends came to 12 bases. The CDR3 contains 15 residues. The CDR3 loop is CASSQGTYNTGELFF. CDR3 in DNA: TGTGCCAGCAGCCAAGGGACATACAACACCGGGGAGCTGTTTTTT.